These 28 T cell receptor beta chains were all obtained from the same sample, sequenced in a study of memory CD4+ T cells and cytomegalovirus serostatus. Single viable CD3+CD4+CD8-CD45RO+ cells were sorted as the memory CD4+ T cells. Clones were sequenced by immunoSEQ multiplex PCR, and TCRdb holds only the in-frame ones, with some missing. The repertoire includes about 50,000 clones, around 74% of them detected once, and under 0.7% sits in the top ten. The sample was memory CD4+ T cells from blood. The receptors shown here come from an adult in good health and CMV-seronegative.

This chain connects TRBV18 to TRBJ2-1; D possibly corresponds to TRBD1 (6 bases). The germline gives CDR1 KGHSH, CDR2 LQKENI. V lost 3 bases to trimming and J lost 6 bases, with 15 bases between them. The CDR3 is made up of 15 amino acids. The CDR3 DNA is TGTGCCAGCTCACCCGGCACAGGGAGCGTCAATGAGCAGTTCTTC. Translated: CASSPGTGSVNEQFF.

V is TRBV23-1 and J is TRBJ1-6; TRBD1 is a possible D gene (6 bases). TRBV23-1 is noted as an ORF with a role that remains uncertain. The length of the CDR3 is 16 residues. V was trimmed by 4 bases and J by 2 bases, leaving 12 bases between them. The CDR3 coding sequence is TGCGCCAGCAGTCGCAGGGGTAGGGCCTATAATTCACCCCTCCACTTT. As protein: CASSRRGRAYNSPLHF.

V usage is TRBV7-3 and J usage is TRBJ2-1, with D unresolved. Germline CDR1 SGHTA, CDR2 FQGTGA. Trimming took off 5 bases at V and 6 bases at J, with 8 bases between the two ends. The length of the CDR3 is 12 residues. The CDR3 region has the DNA TGTGCCAGCAGCATTGCCGTCAATGAGCAGTTCTTC. Translated: CASSIAVNEQFF.

This sequence joins TRBV5-6 and TRBJ1-2, with D maybe TRBD1 (5 bases). Germline CDR1 and CDR2: SGHDT and YYEEEE. Between the trimmed V and J ends, which lost 3 bases and 7 bases, there was a span of 13 bases. The CDR3 length is 13 residues. CDR3 loop: CASSYGPQGGYTF. The CDR3 region has the DNA TGTGCCAGCAGCTACGGGCCCCAGGGTGGCTACACCTTC. The variable domain in full, with the rest retrieved from reference TRBV5-6 and TRBJ1-2, is DAGVTQSPTHLIKTRGQQVTLRCSPKSGHDTVSWYQQALGQGPQFIFQYYEEEERQRGNFPDRFSGHQFPNYSSELNVNALLLGDSALYLCASSYGPQGGYTFGSGTRLTVV.

The rearrangement uses TRBV6-5 and TRBJ1-1; the D is unclear. V was clipped by 6 bases and J by 1 base, with 9 bases between them. Germline V gene lookup returns CDR1 MNHEY and CDR2 SVGAGI. This CDR3 is built from 13 residues. CDR3 in amino acids: CASSPRRNTEAFF. In DNA, the CDR3 is TGTGCCAGCAGCCCTCGGAGGAACACTGAAGCTTTCTTT.

The chain joins TRBV2 to TRBJ2-5; TRBD1 agrees at 8 bases. CDR3 length equals 16 residues. Germline V gives CDR1 SNHLY, CDR2 FYNNEI. V lost 3 bases, J lost 4 bases, and 10 bases stayed unmatched. For the CDR3, the DNA is TGTGCCAGCAGTGAGACATCCGGGACAGGCGTAGAGACCCAGTACTTC. Its protein product is CASSETSGTGVETQYF.

The chain uses TRBV5-1 and TRBJ1-2, with a possible D match to TRBD1 (5 bases). Deletions cut 2 bases from V and 4 bases from J, with 12 bases between. Germline V lookup: CDR1 SGHRS, CDR2 YFSETQ. The CDR3 has 14 amino acids. The CDR3 sequence is CASSFPDGAYGYTF. CDR3 nucleotides: TGCGCCAGCAGCTTCCCCGACGGGGCCTATGGCTACACCTTC.

The chain links TRBV5-4 to TRBJ2-2; D is possibly TRBD1 (7 bases). Germline CDR1 is SGHNT and CDR2 is YYREEE (reference sequence). This CDR3 contains 17 residues. The V end was cut by 5 bases, the J end by 1 base, with 18 bases between. CDR3 amino acids: CASRPGAGGLNTGELFF. The DNA of the CDR3 is TGTGCCAGCAGGCCAGGGGCAGGGGGGCTGAACACCGGGGAGCTGTTTTTT.

This sequence joins TRBV27 and TRBJ1-1; D is unresolved. CDR1 and CDR2 from the germline V gene are MNHEY and SMNVEV (reference sequence). There are 13 residues in the CDR3. V lost 8 bases and J 1 base, leaving 11 bases between the germline ends. The CDR3 DNA sequence: TGTGCCAGCTCTCGTATAGCGAACACTGAAGCTTTCTTT. Protein sequence: CASSRIANTEAFF.

This chain uses TRBV30 with TRBJ1-3; D perhaps matches TRBD1 (5 bases). V shed 1 base and J shed 0 bases, with 13 bases lying between them. This CDR3 contains 16 residues. CDR1 GTSNPN and CDR2 SVGIG come from the germline V gene (reference sequence). The CDR3 region is CAWSGDGALSGNTIYF. The CDR3 nucleotides are TGTGCCTGGAGTGGAGATGGGGCCCTCTCTGGAAACACCATATATTTT.

The rearrangement uses TRBV7-9 and TRBJ1-3; unclear D gene. The CDR3 runs 12 residues. The V end was cut by 2 bases, the J end by 1 base, with 0 bases between. In germline, CDR1 is SEHNR, CDR2 FQNEAQ (reference sequence). The CDR3 sequence: CASSLSGNTIYF. The CDR3 coding sequence is TGTGCCAGCAGCTTATCTGGAAACACCATATATTTT.

Only a few counts were recorded for this clone. The chain links TRBV5-8 to TRBJ2-7; D not resolved. Trimming stripped 4 bases from V and 5 bases from J, with 25 bases between. The CDR3 contains 17 residues. Germline V gives CDR1 SGHTS, CDR2 YDEGEE. CDR3 sequence: CASSTPPRSLLSDEQYF. CDR3 sequence (DNA): TGTGCCAGCAGCACCCCCCCCAGAAGCCTCCTAAGTGACGAGCAGTACTTC.

This chain links TRBV4-2 with TRBJ2-3; no clear D. V was cut by 0 bases and J by 0 bases, with 10 bases left in between. This CDR3 spans 16 amino acids. Germline V CDR1 and CDR2: LGHNA, YNFKEQ. CDR3 DNA sequence: TGTGCCAGCAGCCAAGACAGTCCCACTAGCACAGATACGCAGTATTTT. The encoded protein is CASSQDSPTSTDTQYF.

This clone counts as medium-sized. The chain employs TRBV7-3 and TRBJ1-1; 7 nucleotides align to TRBD1. The CDR3 contains 14 residues. The V gene's germline CDR1 is SGHTA and CDR2 FQGTGA. After removal of 5 bases from V and 4 bases from J, the junction contained 7 bases not matched to a gene. The CDR3 DNA reads as TGTGCCAGCAGCGCCCGACAGGGAGGCACTGAAGCTTTCTTT. Amino acid sequence: CASSARQGGTEAFF.

The CDR3 DNA is TGTGCCAGCAGTCTACAGGGGGCGGGCAATCAGCCCCAGCATTTT. This sequence encodes CASSLQGAGNQPQHF. This rearrangement joins TRBV27 to TRBJ1-5; 9 positions agree with TRBD1. The CDR3 totals 15 residues. Germline assignment: CDR1 MNHEY and CDR2 SMNVEV (reference sequence). The V gene end was trimmed by 5 bases and the J gene end by 2 bases; junction bases not matched to a gene: 4.

The V call is TRBV9, the J call TRBJ1-5, with 7 bases fitting TRBD1. The germline gives CDR1 SGDLS, CDR2 YYNGEE. Germline trimming cut 4 bases from V and 7 bases from J; bases unmatched to any gene: 11. The CDR3 is 15 residues long. The CDR3, as DNA: TGTGCCAGCAGCTCCACCGGGACAGTGGGCCAGCCCCAGCATTTT. Translating it yields CASSSTGTVGQPQHF.

The chain employs TRBV19 and TRBJ1-5; the match to TRBD1 covers 7 bases. CDR3 size: 13 residues. In germline, CDR1 is LNHDA, CDR2 SQIVND (reference sequence). V dropped 7 bases and J dropped 7; count of bases not matched to a gene: 7. The CDR3 DNA is TGTGCCAGTACCAGACAGGGTTCCCAGCCCCAGCATTTT. This encodes CASTRQGSQPQHF.

The chain combines TRBV10-2 with TRBJ2-7, with unresolved D. Germline CDR1 is WSHSY and CDR2 is SAAADI. Trimming took 8 bases from V and 0 from J, leaving 8 bases between them. The CDR3 consists of 12 residues. CDR3 bases: TGCGCCAGCGGTACTACCTCCTACGAGCAGTACTTC. It is translated as CASGTTSYEQYF.

This clone was counted once. The CDR3 bases are TGTGCCAGCAGTTTCTTACAGGGTGCCCTCCACTTT. Translation gives CASSFLQGALHF. This chain links TRBV2 with TRBJ1-6; D may be TRBD1 (6 bases). Trimming took off 5 bases at V and 14 bases at J, with 13 bases between the two ends. The CDR3 covers 12 residues. Germline V gene sequence: CDR1 SNHLY, CDR2 FYNNEI.

V is TRBV9 and J is TRBJ2-3; 10 positions agree with TRBD2. The CDR3 spans 14 residues. V gave up 4 bases and J gave up 1 base; unmatched junction bases: 0. Germline V gives CDR1 SGDLS, CDR2 YYNGEE. The CDR3, as DNA: TGTGCCAGCAGCACTAGCGGGGGCACAGATACGCAGTATTTT. It encodes CASSTSGGTDTQYF.

This chain connects TRBV6-5 to TRBJ2-1, with D possibly TRBD1 on 6 matching bases. The CDR3 runs to 13 residues. Germline CDR1 and CDR2: MNHEY and SVGAGI. Trimming cost V 5 bases and J 6 bases, with 11 bases left between them. This chain's CDR3 is CASSKDSGNEQFF. Written as DNA, the CDR3 is TGTGCCAGCAGTAAGGACAGTGGCAATGAGCAGTTCTTC.

The sample holds one count of this clone. This sequence joins TRBV9 and TRBJ1-3; the D gene is possibly TRBD1 (5 bases). This CDR3 has 16 residues. V lost 0 bases, J lost 5 bases, and 15 bases lay in between. Germline CDR1 SGDLS, CDR2 YYNGEE. The chain's CDR3 is CASSVGDPGKRNTIYF. The CDR3 DNA follows: TGTGCCAGCAGCGTAGGGGATCCAGGGAAAAGAAACACCATATATTTT.

This chain connects TRBV29-1 to TRBJ2-5, with a tentative D call TRBD1 (7 bases). The V and J ends lost 4 bases and 6 bases respectively, with 12 bases between them. CDR1 is SQVTM and CDR2 is ANQGSEA in the germline V gene. The CDR3 sequence is 12 residues long. The CDR3 is CSVARGDKTQYF. Written as DNA, the CDR3 is TGCAGCGTTGCCAGGGGGGATAAGACCCAGTACTTC. The variable domain in full, completed from reference TRBV29-1 and TRBJ2-5, reads SAVISQKPSRDICQRGTSLTIQCQVDSQVTMMFWYRQQPGQSLTLIATANQGSEATYESGFVIDKFPISRPNLTFSTLTVSNMSPEDSSIYLCSVARGDKTQYFGPGTRLLVL.

V is TRBV18 and J is TRBJ1-5, with 8 bases that match TRBD1. There are 15 residues in the CDR3. Germline V gene lookup returns CDR1 KGHSH and CDR2 LQKENI. V was clipped by 6 bases and J by 3 bases; unmatched bases: 7. As DNA, the CDR3 is TGTGCCAGCTCTCTACGACAGGGGCACAATCAGCCCCAGCATTTT. This translates into CASSLRQGHNQPQHF. Combining the CDR3 with reference TRBV18 and TRBJ1-5 gives the whole variable domain NAGVMQNPRHLVRRRGQEARLRCSPMKGHSHVYWYRQLPEEGLKFMVYLQKENIIDESGMPKERFSAEFPKEGPSILRIQQVVRGDSAAYFCASSLRQGHNQPQHFGDGTRLSIL.

The gene calls are TRBV7-2 and TRBJ2-3, with 10 bases fitting TRBD2. Germline V CDR1 and CDR2: SGHTA, FQGNSA. J lost 6 bases, V lost 2 bases, and 11 bases had no gene match. The CDR3 is 17 amino acids. The CDR3 is CASSLPVSGGASDTQYF. CDR3 nucleotides: TGTGCCAGCAGCTTACCTGTCAGCGGGGGGGCCAGCGATACGCAGTATTTT.

This clone was seen just once. This chain uses TRBV7-2 with TRBJ1-1; D not resolved. The CDR3 length is 13 residues. Trimming took 4 bases from V and 1 from J, leaving 7 bases between them. Germline lookup yields CDR1 SGHTA and CDR2 FQGNSA. In DNA form, the CDR3 reads TGTGCCAGCAGCTACAACGGGAACACTGAAGCTTTCTTT. As protein: CASSYNGNTEAFF.

This chain links TRBV27 with TRBJ2-2, with 8 nucleotides matching TRBD2. V trimming: 5 bases; J trimming: 3 bases; junction bases outside the gene matches: 8. Germline CDR1 is MNHEY and CDR2 is SMNVEV (reference sequence). The CDR3 has 16 amino acids. The CDR3 reads CASSPGGALDTGELFF. The CDR3 nucleotides are TGTGCCAGCAGTCCCGGGGGGGCCCTGGACACCGGGGAGCTGTTTTTT.

The chain has TRBV7-9 and TRBJ2-5; 9 bases fit TRBD1. CDR1 and CDR2 from the germline V gene are SEHNR and FQNEAQ (reference sequence). Trimming at V came to 5 bases and at J to 7 bases, leaving 8 bases not matched to a gene. The CDR3 length is 14 residues. The CDR3 bases are TGTGCCAGCAGCACAGGGGACAGGGTGAGGACCCAGTACTTC. Translated: CASSTGDRVRTQYF.